This T cell receptor (beta chain) appears in the sequencing data of a study of PD-1 blockade in classical Hodgkin lymphoma (TCRdb year 2020). About the full investigation: Nivolumab dosing was 3 mg/kg intravenously every 2 weeks, continuing until either disease progression or unacceptable toxicity. A peripheral blood immune signature of response to PD-1 blockade in classical Hodgkin lymphoma was defined using TCR beta sequencing and CyTOF.

What the time point label conveys for this sample: cycle 4 day 1 (C4D1), after 6 weeks of nivolumab. Every trial patient had relapsed following autologous stem cell transplantation, and prior brentuximab vedotin exposure was what differed among cohorts A, B and C. The trial cohort included 50 or so patients with relapsed/refractory classical Hodgkin lymphoma, and each patient had a best overall response of complete response, partial response or progressive disease. In the multi-cohort phase II CheckMate 205 trial, trial patients received single-agent nivolumab. An independent review committee assessed best overall response using the 2007 International Working Group response criteria. PBMCs from the trial were collected at three points: immediately before nivolumab initiation (C1D1), and during therapy at cycle 2 day 1 and cycle 4 day 1. Peripheral blood was collected in 8 mL Vacutainer Cell Preparation Tubes, from which PBMCs were isolated by centrifugation and then cryopreserved.

The germline V gene specifies MGHDK as CDR1 and SYGVNS as CDR2. The CDR3 has 13 amino acids, counting the end cysteine and phenylalanine. The CDR3 DNA has 39 bases and is translated from base 1. Deletion took 6 bases off V and 0 bases off J, with a span of 6 bases between the germline ends. Comments on this clone: Its antigen is still unknown. Base qualities are not recorded, but no much larger clone differs from it by a single base.

Genomic DNA was extracted with the Qiagen DNeasy kit from unsorted PBMCs and from negatively selected CD4+ and CD8+ fractions. Using primers that anneal to V and J segments, immunoSEQ multiplex PCR amplified the TCR beta CDR3 regions. Amplification bias was minimized using a synthetic immune receptor repertoire, and residual bias was removed computationally after sequencing. Processing in the source paper ran as follows. Repertoire diversity was quantified as the Shannon entropy index using custom Python scripts. The unsorted, CD4+ and CD8+ repertoires were each analyzed separately, with the exception of combined analyses, where CD4+ and CD8+ sequences were merged in silico. Clonal expansion was defined as a frequency increase of at least 2-fold after treatment compared with C1D1, and clones undetected at baseline were assigned a pseudocount of 0.5. Clones with 0 or 1 copy at C1D1 were defined as singleton clones, while clones with 2 or more copies were defined as non-singleton clones. Clones expanded in unsorted samples were assigned a CD4+, CD8+ or unknown annotation through matching of protein sequences in sorted samples from the same patient. Wilcoxon tests on paired samples were used to test changes in diversity from C1D1 to C4D1. TCRdb's version of the immuneACCESS table is confined to in-frame rearrangements and falls short of the full clone set. An unresolved V gene accounts for under half of the shortfall where checked; the remainder is of unknown origin. V and J calls and clone size come straight from that table; D and trimming were deduced from the DNA. Here the sample has around 35,000 clones; approximately 70% occur a single time. Of the sample, 3.9% falls within the top ten clones.

Results the study describes overall, beyond this receptor: Baseline TCR diversity was reported as lower in newly diagnosed patients than in healthy donors, and lower still in relapsed/refractory patients. Trial patients with a complete response had baseline diversity similar to that of newly diagnosed patients, while partial responders and progressors had significantly lower diversity. Lower diversity was seen in patients whose nivolumab began less than 1 year after ASCT, and these patients were left out of later analyses so that immune reconstitution would not confound the results. A significant rise by C4D1 was seen in CD4+ but not CD8+ TCR diversity (p=0.0027 vs p=0.16), with the rise being most apparent in complete responders (p=0.02). Only a single clinical trial cohort was studied, and what caused the repertoire differences, possibly disease activity or prior therapy, remained undefined.

The receptor chain draws on TRBV25-1 and TRBJ2-1; too little of a D gene remains to name it. This TCR derives from a human donor with classical Hodgkin lymphoma. The input for sequencing was peripheral blood mononuclear cells (PBMCs), taken before the fourth cycle of nivolumab. The CDR3 protein sequence reads: CASRGHSYNEQFF. In nucleotide form, the sequence is TGTGCCAGCAGGGGTCACTCCTACAATGAGCAGTTCTTC.